The sequence of this T cell receptor (beta chain) was determined in a study of blood T cell repertoires in COVID-19. Study-level background: The origin of the acute and convalescent COVID-19 samples was the United States, Italy and Spain.

Under the authors' procedure: Reference gene primers were amplified, and this amplification served to estimate nucleated cell counts. The table came from immunoSEQ multiplex PCR; TCRdb's copy has only in-frame clones and leaves some out. That table furnishes V, J and clone size, whereas the DNA furnished D and trimming. The sample consists of more than 120,000 clones, approximately 88% of them appearing once. V lost 1 base and J lost 4, with 11 bases in between. This CDR3 contains 15 residues. Germline assignment: CDR1 SGHNT and CDR2 YYREEE (reference sequence). What was sequenced was peripheral blood. The receptor's source is a human donor in a cohort sampled during active COVID-19. The chain joins TRBV5-4 to TRBJ1-4; D uncertain. The CDR3 DNA reads TGTGCCAGCAGCTTGAAAGAGAGGGATAATGAAAAACTGTTTTTT. This encodes CASSLKERDNEKLFF.